A single sample is the source of the 9 T cell receptor beta chains below, sequenced in a study of cytomegalovirus exposure and HLA in healthy donors. The PCR contained 60 Vbeta and 13 Jbeta primers. This table comes from immunoSEQ multiplex PCR, and its TCRdb copy is limited to in-frame clones, with some not included. The sample records approximately 200,000 clones, around 77% being singletons. Input material: PBMCs. These receptors originate from a young woman in good health and CMV-seronegative.

The gene calls are TRBV29-1 and TRBJ2-5, with 11 bases aligning to TRBD2. V trimming: 6 bases; J trimming: 5 bases; junction bases outside the gene matches: 8. Looked up from germline, CDR1 is SQVTM and CDR2 is ANQGSEA. The CDR3 consists of 14 residues. This CDR3 reads CSVTSGVGKETQYF. DNA of the CDR3: TGCAGCGTGACTAGCGGGGTTGGTAAGGAGACCCAGTACTTC.

The CDR3 region is CASWDRGWDEAFF. The CDR3, as DNA: TGTGCCAGTTGGGACAGGGGATGGGATGAAGCTTTCTTT. The chain uses TRBV27 and TRBJ1-1, with 10 nucleotides matching TRBD1. CDR3 length: 13 amino acids. From germline, CDR1 is MNHEY and CDR2 SMNVEV (reference sequence). Losses at the gene ends were 9 bases for V and 7 bases for J; bases not matched to a gene: 8.

CDR3 in amino acids: CASSPSTGRSGELFF. In nucleotides, the CDR3 is TGTGCCAGCAGCCCCTCGACAGGGAGGAGCGGGGAGCTGTTTTTT. This chain connects TRBV5-4 to TRBJ2-2, with D perhaps matching TRBD1 (7 bases). Trimming removed 4 bases at V and 7 bases at J, with 17 bases between. This CDR3 has 15 amino acids. CDR1 is SGHNT, CDR2 YYREEE, per germline (reference sequence).

The chain is built from TRBV27 and TRBJ2-6; TRBD2 might be the D (5 bases). Trimming removed 6 bases from V and 2 bases from J, with 17 bases in between. This CDR3 has 17 residues. Per the germline V gene, CDR1 is MNHEY and CDR2 is SMNVEV (reference sequence). This CDR3 is CASRATTLEPGANVLTF. The CDR3 nucleotides read TGTGCCAGCAGAGCGACTACCCTAGAACCTGGGGCCAACGTCCTGACTTTC.

This chain links TRBV28 with TRBJ1-2, with D perhaps matching TRBD1 (6 bases). This CDR3 comprises 15 residues. The ends were cut back, 3 bases at V and 3 bases at J, with 14 bases in the middle. Per germline, CDR1 MDHEN and CDR2 SYDVKM. CDR3 bases: TGTGCCAGCAGTTTGGGGGGGCAGGCTGACTATGGCTACACCTTC. Protein product: CASSLGGQADYGYTF.

V and J are TRBV19 and TRBJ1-5; tentatively, D is TRBD1 (5 bases). V dropped 6 bases and J dropped 0 bases, with 15 bases sitting between them. This CDR3 is 16 amino acids long. The V gene's germline CDR1 is LNHDA and CDR2 SQIVND (reference sequence). CDR3: CASRPPQVNSNQPQHF. CDR3 nucleotides: TGTGCCAGTAGACCCCCACAGGTAAATAGCAATCAGCCCCAGCATTTT.

V is TRBV14 and J is TRBJ2-3, with D possibly matching TRBD2 (5 bases). Trimming pared 1 base from V and 2 bases from J, leaving 19 bases between. Germline CDR1 reads SGHDN; CDR2 reads FVKESK. This CDR3 is 18 amino acids long. Here the CDR3 reads CASSQGYVASAITDTQYF. CDR3 bases: TGTGCCAGCAGCCAAGGTTACGTAGCGAGCGCCATCACAGATACGCAGTATTTT.

This chain connects TRBV4-1 to TRBJ1-5; weak D call: TRBD1 (5 bases). The CDR3 has 14 residues. Between the trimmed V and J ends, which lost 0 bases and 8 bases, there was a span of 11 bases. CDR1 MGHRA and CDR2 YSYEKL come from the germline V gene. This CDR3 reads CASSQEDPGEPQHF. The CDR3, as DNA: TGCGCCAGCAGCCAAGAGGATCCGGGGGAGCCCCAGCATTTT.

The chain is built from TRBV6-1 and TRBJ1-5; TRBD1 is a possible D gene (6 bases). V was cut by 7 bases and J by 0 bases, with 10 bases left in between. This CDR3 has 14 amino acids. Per germline, CDR1 MNHNS and CDR2 SASEGT. CDR3 bases: TGTGCCAGCACCGGACAGAATAGCAATCAGCCCCAGCATTTT. Protein: CASTGQNSNQPQHF.